This TCR beta chain was identified during a study of blood T cell repertoires in COVID-19. Turning to the study itself: From the United States, Italy and Spain came samples of acute and convalescent COVID-19. T cells, B-cell-depleted T cells, or PBMCs provided the cDNA or gDNA that served as material.

In the authors' workflow: Estimation of nucleated cell counts was performed using reference gene primer amplification. Sequenced by immunoSEQ multiplex PCR; TCRdb stores in-frame clones only, minus some. That table furnishes V, J and clone size, whereas the DNA furnished D and trimming. The sample shows about 110,000 clones, about 88% of them seen only once. The CDR3 is 15 amino acids. Trimming shortened V by 0 bases and J by 4 bases, and 12 bases separated the two germline ends. In germline, CDR1 is MNHEY, CDR2 SVGAGI. The chain combines TRBV6-5 with TRBJ1-1; no reliable D call. The sequenced material came from peripheral blood. The TCR comes from a human donor in a cohort sampled during active COVID-19. The CDR3 sequence is CASSYSSAGSTEAFF. The CDR3, as DNA: TGTGCCAGCAGTTACTCTTCGGCAGGAAGCACTGAAGCTTTCTTT.